Listed here is a single TCR beta chain. Its antigen is still unknown. The sample is drawn from a study of cytomegalovirus exposure and HLA in healthy donors. Points from the study as a whole: Cytomegalovirus association was assigned to about 150 TCR beta chains. Later on, an analysis found that several of the most significant clusters appeared to be linked to common viral pathogens, which included parvovirus B19. As a later analysis showed, a missense DCLRE1C variant was linked to trimming of TCR beta V- and J-genes. For cytomegalovirus status, the classifier reportedly gave diagnoses with high specificity and sensitivity.

PCR involved 60 Vbeta and 13 Jbeta primers. The repertoire was sequenced with immunoSEQ multiplex PCR; TCRdb's copy has only in-frame clones and lacks some. The sample carries about 110,000 clones, about two thirds recorded once. Deletions cut 3 bases from V and 6 bases from J, with 11 bases between. The CDR3 sequence is 12 residues long. Per the germline V gene, CDR1 is SQVTM and CDR2 is ANQGSEA. The sequenced sample was PBMCs. This sequence joins TRBV29-1 and TRBJ2-5; perhaps TRBD2 as D (5 bases). The receptor comes from a female donor in good health and CMV-seronegative. This CDR3 reads CSVDEGKKTQYF. The DNA of the CDR3 is TGCAGCGTTGATGAGGGTAAGAAGACCCAGTACTTC.